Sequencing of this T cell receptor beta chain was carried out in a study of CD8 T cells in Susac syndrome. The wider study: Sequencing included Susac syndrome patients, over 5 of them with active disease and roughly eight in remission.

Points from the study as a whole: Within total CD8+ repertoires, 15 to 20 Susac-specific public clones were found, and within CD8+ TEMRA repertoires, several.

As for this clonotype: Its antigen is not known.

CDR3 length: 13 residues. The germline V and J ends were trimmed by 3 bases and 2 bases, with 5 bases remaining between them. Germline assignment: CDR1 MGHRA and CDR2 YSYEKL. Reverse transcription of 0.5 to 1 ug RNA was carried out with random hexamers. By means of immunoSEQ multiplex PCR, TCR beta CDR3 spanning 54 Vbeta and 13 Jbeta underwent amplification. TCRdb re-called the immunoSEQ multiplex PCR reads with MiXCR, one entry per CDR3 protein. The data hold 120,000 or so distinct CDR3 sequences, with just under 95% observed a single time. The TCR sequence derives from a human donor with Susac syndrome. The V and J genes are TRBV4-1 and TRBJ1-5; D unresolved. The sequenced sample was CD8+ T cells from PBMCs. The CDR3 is CASSHGRNQPQHF. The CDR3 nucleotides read TGCGCCAGCAGCCACGGACGCAATCAGCCCCAGCATTTT.